This TCR beta chain stems from a study of T cells after yellow fever vaccination. For the study at large: Fractions containing few cells were prepared with SMART-Seq v4 Ultra Low Input.

This clonotype was counted ten times or more. The CDR3 length is 16 residues. Per the germline V gene, CDR1 is DFQATT and CDR2 is SNEGSKA (reference sequence). Trimming at V came to 0 bases and at J to 8 bases, leaving 13 bases not matched to a gene. Regarding the study as a whole: Memory subsets that were sorted on day 0 lacked detectable signal for almost all vaccine-responding clonotypes.

TCR cDNA was made by 5'RACE template switching, adding a universal primer site and UMIs. Via MiXCR, TCRdb re-called the 5' RACE reads, giving one row per CDR3 protein. Among around 25,000 distinct CDR3 sequences listed, approximately 4.5% were seen once. This specimen consisted of PBMCs, either bulk or a sorted T-cell subset (CD4+, CD8+, memory, or dextramer-sorted; not recorded which), obtained on the day of the yellow fever booster vaccination. The rearrangement uses TRBV20-1 and TRBJ1-2, with TRBD1 matching 9 bases. The sequence derives from a man aged 18-30 years who received the YFV17D yellow fever vaccine. The CDR3, as DNA: TGCAGTGCTAGAGATCCAATCCCGGGACAGGGCACCGGCTACACCTTC. Protein: CSARDPIPGQGTGYTF.